The text below deals with one T cell receptor (beta chain). This CDR3 is built from 11 residues. Germline V lookup: CDR1 SNHLY, CDR2 FYNNEI. V was shortened by 8 bases and J by 1 base, with 4 bases between the two germline ends. The data belong to a study of blood T cell repertoires in COVID-19. Study-level information: Spain, Italy and the United States supplied samples that represented acute and convalescent COVID-19. T cells, B-cell-depleted T cells, or PBMCs supplied cDNA or gDNA.

In the authors' workflow: The authors estimated nucleated cell counts from reference gene primer amplification. The data were produced by immunoSEQ multiplex PCR, yet TCRdb's version contains in-frame clones alone and is incomplete. V, J and clone size reflect that table, while D and trimming were determined from the DNA. The table shows 200,000 to 250,000 clones, with more than 65% occurring only once. The chain joins TRBV2 to TRBJ2-3, with unresolved D. The TCR comes from a man in his fifties or sixties with active or convalescent COVID-19. Sequencing used peripheral blood. In DNA form, the CDR3 reads TGTGCCAGCCAGGGCACAGATACGCAGTATTTT. Amino acids: CASQGTDTQYF.